Listed below are T cell receptor beta chains from one sample, sequenced in a study of blood T cells in healthy people across ages. TCRdb re-called the 5' RACE reads through MiXCR, storing one row per CDR3 protein. The data contain around 970,000 distinct CDR3 sequences, about 53% of them singletons. Sequenced sample: blood. All receptors come from a woman aged 55-75 years in good health. Each CDR3 is given without its conserved first and last residue.

ASRPPGWNEQF	TRBV28	TRBJ2-1
ASSSNSYEQY	TRBV27	TRBJ2-7
ASSQGGRAAEQY	TRBV7-2	TRBJ2-7
ASSLAAASNEQY	TRBV12-3/TRBV12-4	TRBJ2-7
SARTGVEGLQQY	TRBV20-1	TRBJ2-7
ASSFPGNEQY	TRBV27	TRBJ2-7
SARSGHNEQF	TRBV20-1	TRBJ2-1
ATEDSKRQY	TRBV28	TRBJ2-4
SARLAGASYEQY	TRBV20-1	TRBJ2-7
ASSLFGTPATNEKLF	TRBV12-3/TRBV12-4	TRBJ1-4
SARARDSAYNEQF	TRBV20-1	TRBJ2-1
ASSQGDREANEQF	TRBV7-3	TRBJ2-1
ASSLVLEPYEQY	TRBV13	TRBJ2-7
ASSLDEADYT	TRBV12-3/TRBV12-4	TRBJ1-2